The source of this T cell receptor beta chain is a study of cytomegalovirus exposure and HLA in healthy donors. The germline V gene has CDR1 SGHTA and CDR2 FQGNSA. This CDR3 comprises 18 residues. V lost 4 bases to trimming and J lost 6 bases; unmatched junction nucleotides: 17. PCR employed 60 Vbeta and 13 Jbeta primers. Clones were read by immunoSEQ multiplex PCR, and TCRdb kept only the in-frame ones, dropping some. The sample holds 120,000 or so clones, about 74% seen once. This clone came up once. The chain employs TRBV7-2 and TRBJ2-1; 8 positions match TRBD2. This receptor was obtained from a woman aged 40-49 years in good health and CMV-seropositive. The specimen sequenced was PBMCs. CDR3 sequence: CASSSLRTSWRAGNEQFF. Written as DNA, the CDR3 is TGTGCCAGCAGCTCCCTACGGACTAGCTGGAGGGCAGGCAATGAGCAGTTCTTC. Combining the CDR3 with reference TRBV7-2 and TRBJ2-1 gives the whole variable domain GAGVSQSPSNKVTEKGKDVELRCDPISGHTALYWYRQSLGQGLEFLIYFQGNSAPDKSGLPSDRFSAERTGGSVSTLTIQRTQQEDSAVYLCASSSLRTSWRAGNEQFFGPGTRLTVL.